The 32 T cell receptor beta chains below come from one sample, sequenced in a study of T cell repertoires in cytomegalovirus infection (dated by TCRdb to between 2018 and 2020). These reads were obtained on an Illumina HiSeq 1500. In TCRdb, the public reads were trimmed at Q25 with fastp and aligned with MiXCR, with productive beta chains retained. Every CDR3 protein is listed once, alongside the most common genes and DNA of its rows. This sample holds roughly 700,000 distinct CDR3 sequences; around a third were observed only once. The ten largest clones take up 15% to 20% of the sample. These TCRs' antigens remain unknown. The sample's treatment or condition label is to be understood as: in vitro stimulation with specific CMV peptide epitopes to enrich CMV-specific T cells. This material consisted of cultured PBMCs, taken from culture after CMV antigen stimulation. The source of these receptors is a human donor in good health (CMV status not recorded). Some clones in this sample may be carry-over from other donors' samples.

This sequence joins TRBV4-1 and TRBJ1-6; D remains ambiguous. The CDR3 consists of 19 residues. Trimming shortened V by 1 base and J by 0 bases, and 16 bases separated the two germline ends. Germline-derived CDR1 and CDR2 are MGHRA and YSYEKL. The CDR3 protein is CASSQGRDRASSYNSPLHF. The CDR3 bases are TGCGCCAGCAGCCAAGGAAGGGATCGGGCAAGCTCCTATAATTCACCCCTCCACTTT.

This clonotype was seen only a few times. The V call is TRBV6-6, the J call TRBJ1-5; 8 nucleotides align to TRBD1. The trim removed 2 bases at V and 4 bases at J, leaving 1 base unmatched. The germline V gene has CDR1 MNHNY and CDR2 SVGAGI (reference sequence). CDR3 length equals 14 residues. The CDR3 DNA reads TGTGCCAGCAGTTACAGACAGGGGAATCAGCCCCAGCATTTT. Amino acid sequence: CASSYRQGNQPQHF.

This clonotype has more than one count but fewer than ten. The V gene is TRBV12-3 or TRBV12-4, the J gene TRBJ2-3; 11 bases align to TRBD2. The CDR3 is 18 residues long. The trim removed 5 bases at V and 2 bases at J, leaving 12 bases unmatched. Here the CDR3 reads CASSAGTSGKELTDTQYF. The CDR3 DNA follows: TGTGCCAGCAGTGCGGGGACTAGCGGAAAGGAACTCACAGATACGCAGTATTTT.

There are many counts of this clonotype. The rearrangement uses TRBV7-8 and TRBJ2-5; D uncertain. Between the trimmed V and J ends, which lost 11 bases and 0 bases, there was a span of 13 bases. This CDR3 has 13 amino acids. CDR1 SGHVS and CDR2 FQNEAQ come from the germline V gene. The CDR3 nucleotides read TGTGCCGTCCTATTGGGGAACCAAGAGACCCAGTACTTC. Its protein product is CAVLLGNQETQYF.

This clonotype was seen more than once but under ten times. The chain recombines TRBV7-8 with TRBJ1-3; unclear D gene. Germline values: CDR1 SGHVS, CDR2 FQNEAQ. V shed 0 bases and J shed 2 bases, with 8 bases lying between them. The CDR3 extends over 15 amino acids. The CDR3 loop is CASSLAHGPGNTIYF. The CDR3 DNA follows: TGTGCCAGCAGCTTAGCGCATGGTCCTGGAAACACCATATATTTT.

A few counts support this clonotype. The chain is built from TRBV28 and TRBJ2-7; no firm D call. The CDR3 sequence is 15 residues long. With 5 bases removed from V and 6 bases from J, the gap between germline ends came to 20 bases. Germline V lookup: CDR1 MDHEN, CDR2 SYDVKM. CDR3 sequence reads: CASSTVGSTLSEQYF. CDR3 coding DNA: TGTGCCAGCAGTACCGTCGGGTCGACCCTCTCCGAGCAGTACTTC.

The chain has TRBV14 and TRBJ2-5; D gene unclear. The germline gives CDR1 SGHDN, CDR2 FVKESK. The V gene lost 4 bases and the J gene lost 9 bases, with 12 bases spanning the gap. The CDR3 has 12 residues. The DNA for the CDR3 is TGTGCCAGCAGCCCGACTTTTTGGGCCCAGTACTTC. This encodes CASSPTFWAQYF.

CDR3 sequence (DNA): TGTGCCAGCAGCTATGACAGGACTTGGACCGGGGAGCTGTTTTTT. Translating it yields CASSYDRTWTGELFF. V is TRBV6-5 and J is TRBJ2-2; TRBD1 is a possible D gene (6 bases). There are 15 residues in the CDR3. Looked up from germline, CDR1 is MNHEY and CDR2 is SVGAGI. V lost 6 bases and J 5 bases, leaving 16 bases between the germline ends.

V usage is TRBV12-3 or TRBV12-4 and J usage is TRBJ2-1; 14 bases are shared with TRBD2. This CDR3 region has 14 residues. Germline trimming cut 6 bases from V and 10 bases from J; bases unmatched to any gene: 5. The CDR3 DNA is TGTGCCAGCAGCCGACTAGCGGGGGGGATGGAGCAGTTCTTC. This gives the protein CASSRLAGGMEQFF.

This clonotype occurred a few times. This rearrangement joins TRBV7-2 to TRBJ2-7, with TRBD1 identical over 9 bases. Trimming removed 5 bases from V and 5 bases from J; junction bases left unmatched: 7. The germline CDR1 and CDR2 sequences are SGHTA and FQGNSA. This CDR3 region has 14 residues. The CDR3 spells CASSKGGTGNEQYF. CDR3 bases: TGTGCCAGCAGCAAAGGGGGGACAGGGAACGAGCAGTACTTC.

This clonotype was detected ten times or more. This sequence joins TRBV7-6 and TRBJ2-7; no reliable D call. CDR3 size: 13 residues. Trimming left V 2 bases short and J 2 bases short, with 7 bases between. From germline, CDR1 is SGHVS and CDR2 FNYEAQ. The CDR3 protein is CASSLWGPYEQYF. The DNA of the CDR3 is TGTGCCAGCAGCTTATGGGGTCCCTACGAGCAGTACTTC. Looking up the rest from reference TRBV7-6 and TRBJ2-7 gives the full variable domain: GAGVSQSPRYKVTKRGQDVALRCDPISGHVSLYWYRQALGQGPEFLTYFNYEAQQDKSGLPNDRFSAERPEGSISTLTIQRTEQRDSAMYRCASSLWGPYEQYFGPGTRLTVT.

This clonotype was seen more than once but under ten times. The V gene is TRBV12-3 or TRBV12-4, the J gene TRBJ2-7; 10 positions agree with TRBD1. J lost 3 bases, V lost 5 bases, and 7 bases had no gene match. This CDR3 is built from 15 residues. CDR3 sequence (DNA): TGTGCCAGCAGTGGACCGGGACAGGGGCTCTACGAGCAGTACTTC. It translates to CASSGPGQGLYEQYF.

Only a few counts were recorded for this clonotype. The J gene is TRBJ2-1, the V gene TRBV12-3 or TRBV12-4, with D possibly matching TRBD2 (5 bases). V was trimmed by 8 bases and J by 0 bases, leaving 20 bases between them. The CDR3 consists of 17 residues. This CDR3 reads CASLRANSGFSYNEQFF. The CDR3 DNA reads as TGTGCCAGCTTGAGGGCGAACTCTGGATTCTCCTACAATGAGCAGTTCTTC.

The rearrangement uses TRBV5-6 and TRBJ1-1; D ambiguous. There are 14 residues in the CDR3. CDR1 is SGHDT, CDR2 YYEEEE, per germline. Trimming stripped 0 bases from V and 2 bases from J, with 8 bases between. CDR3 amino acids: CASSLDPENTEAFF. CDR3 DNA sequence: TGTGCCAGCAGCTTGGATCCAGAAAACACTGAAGCTTTCTTT.

The V gene is TRBV7-2, the J gene TRBJ2-1; 10 nucleotides agree with TRBD2. Germline V CDR1 and CDR2: SGHTA, FQGNSA. J was trimmed by 4 bases and V by 2 bases; bases with no gene match: 11. CDR3 length equals 18 residues. The chain's CDR3 is CASSLIARGLADYNEQFF. The CDR3 DNA reads TGTGCCAGCAGCTTAATAGCTCGCGGACTAGCGGATTACAATGAGCAGTTCTTC. Drawing the rest from reference TRBV7-2 and TRBJ2-1, the complete variable domain is GAGVSQSPSNKVTEKGKDVELRCDPISGHTALYWYRQSLGQGLEFLIYFQGNSAPDKSGLPSDRFSAERTGGSVSTLTIQRTQQEDSAVYLCASSLIARGLADYNEQFFGPGTRLTVL.

The table lists this clonotype with a few counts. V gene TRBV24-1 combines with J gene TRBJ2-1; 8 bases agree with TRBD2. V lost 2 bases, J lost 1 base, and 3 bases stayed unmatched. CDR3 length equals 16 residues. Germline-derived CDR1 and CDR2 are KGHDR and SFDVKD. CDR3 DNA: TGTGCCACCAGTGATTCGGGGGGGCGGTCCTACAATGAGCAGTTCTTC. Amino acids: CATSDSGGRSYNEQFF.

A few counts support this clonotype. The chain has TRBV7-2 and TRBJ2-3; the match to TRBD2 covers 9 bases. CDR3 length equals 15 residues. Trimming at V came to 4 bases and at J to 6 bases, leaving 8 bases not matched to a gene. Germline V gene lookup returns CDR1 SGHTA and CDR2 FQGNSA. The CDR3 bases are TGTGCCAGCAGCTATGCGGGAGGGCCGCAGGATACGCAGTATTTT. Translating it yields CASSYAGGPQDTQYF.

This clonotype has ten or more counts. CDR3 nucleotides: TGTGCCAGCAGCCCCCGGGGTGGCCCCAGCTCCTACAATGAGCAGTTCTTC. Protein product: CASSPRGGPSSYNEQFF. This chain uses TRBV7-2 with TRBJ2-1; perhaps TRBD2 as D (5 bases). The CDR3 has 17 residues. The germline V and J ends were trimmed by 5 bases and 0 bases, with 17 bases remaining between them. CDR1 is SGHTA and CDR2 is FQGNSA in the germline V gene.

In its sample, this clonotype was seen once. The chain has TRBV7-9 and TRBJ1-3; maybe TRBD1 (6 bases). Trimming stripped 5 bases from V and 8 bases from J, with 25 bases between. This CDR3 is 17 amino acids long. CDR1 SEHNR and CDR2 FQNEAQ come from the germline V gene (reference sequence). The chain's CDR3 is CASSTGQLSLGHDTIYF. CDR3 bases: TGTGCCAGCAGCACTGGACAGTTGAGTCTTGGGCATGACACCATATATTTT.

This clonotype was found many times. V and J are TRBV7-2 and TRBJ1-6; D is ambiguous. The germline gives CDR1 SGHTA, CDR2 FQGNSA. This CDR3 region has 18 residues. V was trimmed by 1 base and J by 3 bases, leaving 16 bases between them. The chain's CDR3 is CASSLGAGKTDYNSPLHF. CDR3 DNA sequence: TGTGCCAGCAGCTTAGGGGCGGGGAAAACGGACTATAATTCACCCCTCCACTTT.

This chain uses TRBV27 with TRBJ2-7; D call uncertain. The ends were cut back, 5 bases at V and 5 bases at J, with 10 bases in the middle. Germline V gives CDR1 MNHEY, CDR2 SMNVEV (reference sequence). The CDR3 runs 12 residues. This CDR3 is CASSPKRDEQYF. CDR3 DNA sequence: TGTGCCAGCAGTCCGAAGCGAGACGAGCAGTACTTC.

The chain recombines TRBV6-5 with TRBJ2-2; possibly TRBD1 or TRBD2 for D (5 bases each). The germline CDR1 and CDR2 sequences are MNHEY and SVGAGI. V lost 0 bases, J lost 1 base, and 6 bases lay in between. The CDR3 runs to 15 residues. CDR3 in amino acids: CASSYSRGNTGELFF. The CDR3 nucleotides read TGTGCCAGCAGTTACTCGAGGGGGAACACCGGGGAGCTGTTTTTT.

The chain recombines TRBV7-9 with TRBJ1-2; TRBD1 matches 7 bases. In germline, CDR1 is SEHNR, CDR2 FQNEAQ (reference sequence). V was pared by 6 bases and J by 4 bases, with 5 bases of the junction left unmatched. This CDR3 is 13 amino acids long. The chain's CDR3 is CASSRDSGYGYTF. CDR3 nucleotide sequence: TGTGCCAGCAGTCGGGACAGTGGCTATGGCTACACCTTC.

This chain links TRBV19 with TRBJ2-1; D is ambiguous. Germline loops: CDR1 LNHDA, CDR2 SQIVND (reference sequence). The length of the CDR3 is 15 residues. V lost 3 bases and J lost 4, with 13 bases in between. CDR3 in amino acids: CASSISPTSYNEQFF. The CDR3 nucleotides are TGTGCCAGTAGTATTTCCCCGACTTCATACAATGAGCAGTTCTTC.

J is TRBJ2-3 and V is TRBV6-2 or TRBV6-3; 10 bases agree with TRBD2. This CDR3 is built from 15 residues. The trim removed 8 bases at V and 2 bases at J, leaving 7 bases unmatched. CDR1 and CDR2 from the germline V gene are MNHEY and SVGEGT. CDR3: CASHYSGRHTDTQYF. CDR3 in DNA: TGTGCCAGCCATTATAGCGGGAGGCACACAGATACGCAGTATTTT.

Worth noting for this clonotype: This may arise from a read error, as a much more abundant clone is one base away. This chain links TRBV7-8 with TRBJ1-5; D is possibly TRBD1 (5 bases). The germline V gene has CDR1 SGHVS and CDR2 FQNEAQ. The CDR3 runs 15 residues. CDR3 residues: CASSLVGTLGQPQRF. The CDR3 DNA reads as TGTGCCAGCAGCTTAGTAGGGACGTTAGGTCAGCCCCAGCGTTTT.

This clonotype has just a few counts. The rearrangement joins TRBV6-1 to TRBJ1-5, with D tentatively TRBD1 (6 bases). The CDR3 has 16 residues. Trimming left V 5 bases short and J 2 bases short, with 16 bases between. Germline V gene data show CDR1 as MNHNS and CDR2 as SASEGT. CDR3 sequence reads: CASSHTGFVGNQPQHF. The CDR3 coding sequence is TGTGCCAGCAGTCATACAGGGTTTGTAGGCAATCAGCCCCAGCATTTT.

This clonotype was seen at least ten times. The V call is TRBV7-2, the J call TRBJ2-2; 11 nucleotides line up with TRBD2. V trimming: 6 bases; J trimming: 6 bases; junction bases outside the gene matches: 6. The CDR3 has 15 amino acids. Germline V CDR1 and CDR2: SGHTA, FQGNSA. The CDR3 sequence is CASRIAGGPSGELFF. CDR3 nucleotides: TGTGCCAGCAGAATAGCGGGGGGGCCTTCCGGGGAGCTGTTTTTT.

In DNA form, the CDR3 reads TGTGCCAGCAGCCCGGGGACAGGGGATGCCTATGGCTACACCTTC. Residues: CASSPGTGDAYGYTF. V and J are TRBV11-2 and TRBJ1-2; 10 nucleotides match TRBD1. The J segment lost 4 bases and the V segment lost 5 bases, leaving 7 bases of the junction unmatched. The CDR3 runs 15 residues. CDR1 and CDR2 (germline): SGHAT, FQNNGV.

The chain employs TRBV18 and TRBJ1-4, with D unresolved. V lost 3 bases and J lost 7, with 21 bases in between. The germline V gene has CDR1 KGHSH and CDR2 LQKENI. This CDR3 comprises 17 residues. The CDR3: CASSPIANHDSGEKLFF. CDR3 nucleotide sequence: TGTGCCAGCTCACCCATCGCGAATCACGACTCCGGTGAAAAACTGTTTTTT.

This clonotype was detected many times. The V call is TRBV7-2, the J call TRBJ2-5; D not resolved. The CDR3 has 12 residues. The ends were cut back, 6 bases at V and 2 bases at J, with 7 bases in the middle. Germline V gene sequence: CDR1 SGHTA, CDR2 FQGNSA. The CDR3 region is CASSRVQETQYF. The CDR3 DNA reads as TGTGCCAGCAGTCGGGTACAAGAGACCCAGTACTTC.

This chain uses TRBV7-2 with TRBJ2-2; perhaps TRBD1 as D (5 bases). The CDR3 sequence is 15 residues long. Germline V gene data show CDR1 as SGHTA and CDR2 as FQGNSA. V lost 2 bases, J lost 6 bases, and 13 bases lay in between. The CDR3 is CASSLKGQGAGELFF. In DNA form, the CDR3 reads TGTGCCAGCAGCTTAAAAGGGCAGGGTGCCGGGGAGCTGTTTTTT.